Presented here are 7 T cell receptor beta chains from one specimen sequenced in a study of blood T cells in healthy people across ages. With a J-beta primer mix and a sample-barcoded 5' primer, a second PCR ran about 6 to 11 cycles. MiXCR, applied by TCRdb to the 5' RACE reads, yields one record per CDR3 protein. Of approximately 800,000 distinct CDR3 sequences in the sample, 50% to 65% were seen once. The specimen was blood. The receptors originated from a man aged 80 or over in good health.

The chain has TRBV10-3 and TRBJ2-3, with D possibly TRBD2 on 5 matching bases. Germline assignment: CDR1 ENHRY and CDR2 SYGVKD. CDR3 length equals 12 residues. Deletions cut 2 bases from V and 13 bases from J, with 13 bases between. The CDR3 region is CAISEGDYLKYF. CDR3 bases: TGTGCCATCAGTGAGGGTGACTATTTAAAGTATTTT.

The rearrangement joins TRBV5-1 to TRBJ1-4; 9 bases align to TRBD1. Germline V CDR1 and CDR2: SGHRS, YFSETQ. The J segment lost 8 bases and the V segment lost 0 bases, leaving 5 bases of the junction unmatched. The CDR3 consists of 15 residues. The CDR3 here is CASSLEGQGLEKLFF. For the CDR3, the DNA is TGCGCCAGCAGCTTGGAGGGACAGGGTCTCGAAAAACTGTTTTTT. The whole variable domain, remainder taken from reference TRBV5-1 and TRBJ1-4, is KAGVTQTPRYLIKTRGQQVTLSCSPISGHRSVSWYQQTPGQGLQFLFEYFSETQRNKGNFPGRFSGRQFSNSRSEMNVSTLELGDSALYLCASSLEGQGLEKLFFGSGTQLSVL.

Only a few counts were recorded for this clonotype. The gene calls are TRBV7-3 and TRBJ1-2; 8 positions agree with TRBD1. V was clipped by 7 bases and J by 4 bases; unmatched bases: 8. The CDR3 extends over 14 amino acids. Germline V gene data show CDR1 as SGHTA and CDR2 as FQGTGA. The CDR3 protein is CASTPTGDRYGYTF. The CDR3 region has the DNA TGTGCCAGCACCCCGACAGGGGATCGCTATGGCTACACCTTC.

This clonotype was seen many times. This chain connects TRBV5-1 to TRBJ2-7; D gene unclear. Germline loops: CDR1 SGHRS, CDR2 YFSETQ. Trimming pared 0 bases from V and 3 bases from J, leaving 4 bases between. The length of the CDR3 is 12 residues. The CDR3 nucleotides are TGCGCCAGCAGCTTGGGGGACTACGAGCAGTACTTC. This translates into CASSLGDYEQYF.

V gene TRBV5-1 combines with J gene TRBJ2-5, with a tentative D call TRBD2 (6 bases). From germline, CDR1 is SGHRS and CDR2 YFSETQ. The CDR3 has 13 amino acids. Between the trimmed V and J ends, which lost 4 bases and 1 base, there was a span of 8 bases. This chain's CDR3 is CASSDSGQETQYF. As DNA, the CDR3 is TGCGCCAGCAGCGATAGCGGCCAAGAGACCCAGTACTTC.

V usage is TRBV12-3 or TRBV12-4 and J usage is TRBJ2-3; the D is unclear. The CDR3 is made up of 13 amino acids. V was pared by 6 bases and J by 14 bases, with 21 bases between. The CDR3: CASSLTEHRYAYF. The CDR3 DNA sequence: TGTGCCAGCAGCCTTACAGAGCACAGATACGCGTATTTT.

Worth noting for this clonotype: A much larger clonotype is one base distant, so this may be a read error. This rearrangement joins TRBV7-2 to TRBJ2-5, with D unclear. CDR1 is SGHTA, CDR2 FQGNSA, per germline. Trimming took 0 bases from V and 11 from J, leaving 22 bases between them. The CDR3 runs 16 residues. In DNA, the CDR3 is TGTGCCAGCAGCTTAGCCCCGCTCGTTCGCGTGTACAAGCAGTACTTC. Encoded protein: CASSLAPLVRVYKQYF.